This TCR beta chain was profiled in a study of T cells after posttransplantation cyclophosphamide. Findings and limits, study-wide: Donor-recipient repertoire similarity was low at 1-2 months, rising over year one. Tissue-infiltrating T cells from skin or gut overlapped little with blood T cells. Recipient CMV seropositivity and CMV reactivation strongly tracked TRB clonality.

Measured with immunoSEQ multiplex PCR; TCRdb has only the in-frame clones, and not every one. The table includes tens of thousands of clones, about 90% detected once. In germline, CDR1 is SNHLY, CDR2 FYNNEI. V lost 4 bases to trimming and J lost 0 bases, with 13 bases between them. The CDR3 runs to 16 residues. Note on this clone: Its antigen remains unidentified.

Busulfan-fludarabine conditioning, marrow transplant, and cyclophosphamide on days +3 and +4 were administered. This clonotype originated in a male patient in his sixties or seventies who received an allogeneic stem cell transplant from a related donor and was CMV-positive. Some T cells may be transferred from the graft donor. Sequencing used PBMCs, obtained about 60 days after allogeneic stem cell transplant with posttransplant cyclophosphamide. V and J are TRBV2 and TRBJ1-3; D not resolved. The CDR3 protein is CASSGGLTSSGNTIYF. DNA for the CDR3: TGTGCCAGCAGTGGAGGACTCACGAGCTCTGGAAACACCATATATTTT.